This T cell receptor (beta chain) comes out of a study of cytomegalovirus exposure and HLA in healthy donors. The PCR employed 60 Vbeta primers together with 13 Jbeta primers. Using immunoSEQ multiplex PCR, the repertoire was profiled, and TCRdb retains in-frame clones only, with some absent. The repertoire holds over 100,000 clones, with about 81% as singletons. V trimming: 5 bases; J trimming: 6 bases; junction bases outside the gene matches: 8. The CDR3 has 13 residues. The germline V gene encodes CDR1 SQVTM and CDR2 ANQGSEA. The material sequenced was PBMCs. The rearrangement links TRBV29-1 to TRBJ1-1; 8 bases match TRBD1. The sequence derives from a woman aged 50 to 60 in good health and CMV-seropositive. For the CDR3, the DNA is TGCAGCGTTTCGGAAGGACAGGGCTCTGAAGCTTTCTTT. It yields the protein CSVSEGQGSEAFF. Using reference TRBV29-1 and TRBJ1-1 for the parts outside the CDR3, the full variable domain is SAVISQKPSRDICQRGTSLTIQCQVDSQVTMMFWYRQQPGQSLTLIATANQGSEATYESGFVIDKFPISRPNLTFSTLTVSNMSPEDSSIYLCSVSEGQGSEAFFGQGTRLTVV.